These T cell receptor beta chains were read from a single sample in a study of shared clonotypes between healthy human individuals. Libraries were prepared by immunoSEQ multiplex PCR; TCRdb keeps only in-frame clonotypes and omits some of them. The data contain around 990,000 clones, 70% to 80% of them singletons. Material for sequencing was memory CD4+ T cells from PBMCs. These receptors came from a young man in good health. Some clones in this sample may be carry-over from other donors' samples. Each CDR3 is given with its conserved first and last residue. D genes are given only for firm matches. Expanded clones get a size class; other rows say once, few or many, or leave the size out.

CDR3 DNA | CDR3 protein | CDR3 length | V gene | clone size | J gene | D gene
TGTGCCACCAGCACTCTAGCGGAATACACAGATACGCAGTATTTT | CATSTLAEYTDTQYF | 15 | TRBV15 | . | TRBJ2-3 | TRBD2
TGTGCCAGCAGCTTAGCTAGTCGGCCAGGGAATACTGAAGCTTTCTTT | CASSLASRPGNTEAFF | 16 | TRBV7-2 | . | TRBJ1-1 | .
TGTGCCAGCCGAGGGGATAGCAATCAGCCCCAGCATTTT | CASRGDSNQPQHF | 13 | TRBV6-1 | . | TRBJ1-5 | .
TGTGCCACCAGGGCGGGTGCAGGCACAGATACGCAGTATTTT | CATRAGAGTDTQYF | 14 | TRBV6-6 | . | TRBJ2-3 | .
TGTGCCAGCAGTTTGGGACTAGCGGGAGGGCTGACTGAGCAGTTCTTC | CASSLGLAGGLTEQFF | 16 | TRBV28 | . | TRBJ2-1 | TRBD2
TGCGCCAGCAGCCAAGAGGGACAGGGGGTTCCTGAAGCTTTCTTT | CASSQEGQGVPEAFF | 15 | TRBV4-1 | . | TRBJ1-1 | TRBD1
TGTGCCAGCTCACCGTCTATCGATCAGCCCCAGCATTTT | CASSPSIDQPQHF | 13 | TRBV18 | . | TRBJ1-5 | .
TGTGCCAGCAGCTCCCCAGGGGGCGCGAGCACTGAAGCTTTCTTT | CASSSPGGASTEAFF | 15 | TRBV7-9 | . | TRBJ1-1 | TRBD1
TGTGCCAGCAGTCCCCCGGGACAGGGTTTCTATGGCTACACCTTC | CASSPPGQGFYGYTF | 15 | TRBV28 | . | TRBJ1-2 | TRBD1
TGTGCTAGTGGTTTGGTAGCCCTCCCGCTAGCGGGTAGCTCCTACAATGAGCAGTTCTTC | CASGLVALPLAGSSYNEQFF | 20 | TRBV12-5 | . | TRBJ2-1 | TRBD2
TGTGCCAGCAGCTGGACAGATAGCAATCAGCCCCAGCATTTT | CASSWTDSNQPQHF | 14 | TRBV11-2 | . | TRBJ1-5 | .
TGTGCCAGCAGCTTGTCTGAGAGCTCTGGAAACACCATATATTTT | CASSLSESSGNTIYF | 15 | TRBV7-9 | . | TRBJ1-3 | .
TGCAGCGTCGTTGGACGCAATTTAGGAAACACCATATATTTT | CSVVGRNLGNTIYF | 14 | TRBV29-1 | . | TRBJ1-3 | .
TGTGCCATCAACCAGGGGAACACTGAAGCTTTCTTT | CAINQGNTEAFF | 12 | TRBV10-3 | few | TRBJ1-1 | .
TGTGCCAGCAGCCGTGGGGACAGGGACACTGAAGCTTTCTTT | CASSRGDRDTEAFF | 14 | TRBV7-6 | . | TRBJ1-1 | TRBD1
TGTGCCAGCAGCTTAATGAGTAATCCCCAGTACTTC | CASSLMSNPQYF | 12 | TRBV7-9 | . | TRBJ2-5 | .
TGTGCCTGGAGTTTACTTATGGCAGGCCTCACCTTC | CAWSLLMAGLTF | 12 | TRBV30 | many | TRBJ1-2 | .